The following is a TCR beta chain sequence with its context. Its specificity is not known. Patients having uncontrolled infection, another autoimmune disease, pregnancy or lactation were not included. The data were taken from a study of T cells in Graves' hyperthyroidism and ophthalmopathy. The study's findings and limits: Expanded thyroid clonotypes (above 0.001) were mostly also found in blood.

The V end lost 3 bases, the J end lost 2 bases, and 17 bases lay between the germline ends. CDR1 DFQATT and CDR2 SNEGSKA come from the germline V gene (reference sequence). This CDR3 has 15 residues. It was RNA transcripts that yielded the amplified TCR beta CDR3 regions. The HTBI primer set drove a first-round RT-PCR of the TCR CDR3. One entry per CDR3 protein results from TCRdb running MiXCR on the multiplex PCR reads. The repertoire holds roughly 800,000 distinct CDR3 sequences, with roughly 37% as singletons. The gene calls are TRBV20-1 and TRBJ2-7; D could derive from TRBD1 or TRBD2 (5 bases each). The sequencing sample was made of blood. This TCR derives from a man between 18 and 29 years old with Graves' hyperthyroidism. The CDR3 region is CSASGFRDGPYEQYF. CDR3 DNA sequence: TGCAGTGCTAGCGGGTTTCGGGACGGCCCCTACGAGCAGTACTTC.